This T cell receptor (beta chain) is from a study of lymphopenia after photon versus proton radiotherapy. Regarding the study as a whole: After the lymphocyte nadir, photon-treated repertoires showed oligoclonal expansion, especially of CD8+ Temra cells. Authors raise, but do not show, better survival with proton therapy. Relative stability marked proton patients; photon patients lost diversity and naive cells. In patients who died, overall survival fell as post-nadir TCR diversity dropped more.

On this clone: The target antigen is unknown.

CDR1 and CDR2 from the germline V gene are LNHDA and SQIVND (reference sequence). The CDR3 has 13 amino acids. V was cut by 5 bases and J by 0 bases, with 7 bases left in between. Sequencing was performed with immunoSEQ multiplex PCR; in TCRdb, only in-frame clones are kept and a portion is missing. The sample records 23,000 or so clones, 80% to 90% being singletons. This receptor was taken from a man in his fifties with gastric cancer. The chain recombines TRBV19 with TRBJ1-1, with TRBD1 as a possible D gene (5 bases). The sequencing used peripheral blood, collected from a patient treated with photon-based radiotherapy. Here the CDR3 DNA reads TGTGCCAGTAGTTCCAGGGTGAACACTGAAGCTTTCTTT. Protein product: CASSSRVNTEAFF.